Listed below are T cell receptor beta chains from one sample, sequenced in a study of cytomegalovirus exposure and HLA in healthy donors. The repertoire was sequenced with immunoSEQ multiplex PCR; TCRdb's copy has only in-frame clones and lacks some. The table has almost 200,000 clones, roughly four fifths seen once. Sequenced material: PBMCs. The receptors were sampled from a man aged 25 to 40 in good health and CMV-seronegative. CDR3s include the opening cysteine and the closing phenylalanine or tryptophan. The order of the fields is CDR3 DNA, CDR3 protein, V gene, J gene, clone size, D gene, CDR3 length. A D gene is named only where the DNA matches it firmly. Clone size is stated in some rows and not others, as once, few, many or a class when expanded.

CDR3 DNA: TGTGCCAGTAGCTCATGGCGGGGGGCGAACACCGGGGAGCTGTTTTTT; CDR3 protein: CASSSWRGANTGELFF; V gene: TRBV19; J gene: TRBJ2-2; clone size: -; D gene: TRBD2; CDR3 length: 16
CDR3 DNA: TGTGCCAGCAGTAACGGACAGAGCTCTGGAAACACCATATATTTT; CDR3 protein: CASSNGQSSGNTIYF; V gene: TRBV6-6; J gene: TRBJ1-3; clone size: -; D gene: -; CDR3 length: 15
CDR3 DNA: TGTGCCAGCAGCTACGGACTAGCGGAGCGCACAGATACGCAGTATTTT; CDR3 protein: CASSYGLAERTDTQYF; V gene: TRBV7-6; J gene: TRBJ2-3; clone size: -; D gene: TRBD2; CDR3 length: 16
CDR3 DNA: TGCGCCAGCAGCTTAGGACTAGCGGGACGTCTGAGCGAGCAGTACTTC; CDR3 protein: CASSLGLAGRLSEQYF; V gene: TRBV5-1; J gene: TRBJ2-7; clone size: -; D gene: TRBD2; CDR3 length: 16
CDR3 DNA: TGTGCTAGTGGTTTCCACGGCGGAGAAACTGAAGCTTTCTTT; CDR3 protein: CASGFHGGETEAFF; V gene: TRBV12-5; J gene: TRBJ1-1; clone size: -; D gene: -; CDR3 length: 14
CDR3 DNA: TGTGCCAGCAGTGAAGGGGCAGGGGGCAATCAGCCCCAGCATTTT; CDR3 protein: CASSEGAGGNQPQHF; V gene: TRBV2; J gene: TRBJ1-5; clone size: -; D gene: -; CDR3 length: 15
CDR3 DNA: TGTGCCAGCAGCCTTCGACAGGGGGCTGAAGCTTTCTTT; CDR3 protein: CASSLRQGAEAFF; V gene: TRBV13; J gene: TRBJ1-1; clone size: -; D gene: TRBD1; CDR3 length: 13
CDR3 DNA: TGTGCCAGCAGTAAACAGGGGTTGAACACTGAAGCTTTCTTT; CDR3 protein: CASSKQGLNTEAFF; V gene: TRBV28; J gene: TRBJ1-1; clone size: once; D gene: TRBD1; CDR3 length: 14
CDR3 DNA: TGCGCCAGCAGCCAAGAGGGGCAGGGGAATAATTCACCCCTCCACTTT; CDR3 protein: CASSQEGQGNNSPLHF; V gene: TRBV4-1; J gene: TRBJ1-6; clone size: few; D gene: -; CDR3 length: 16
CDR3 DNA: TGTGCCAGCAGCGAAGGATTCGACAGGCAAGATCTAGCCAAAAACATTCAGTACTTC; CDR3 protein: CASSEGFDRQDLAKNIQYF; V gene: TRBV9; J gene: TRBJ2-4; clone size: few; D gene: -; CDR3 length: 19
CDR3 DNA: TGTGCCAGTATGGGAGATAGCAATCAGCCCCAGCATTTT; CDR3 protein: CASMGDSNQPQHF; V gene: TRBV19; J gene: TRBJ1-5; clone size: -; D gene: -; CDR3 length: 13
CDR3 DNA: TGCGCCAGCAGTTCCGGGACTTCGGCCCGCACAGATACGCAGTATTTT; CDR3 protein: CASSSGTSARTDTQYF; V gene: TRBV5-1; J gene: TRBJ2-3; clone size: once; D gene: -; CDR3 length: 16
CDR3 DNA: TGTGCCAGCAGCTTTGGGACAGAGGATTCTGAGCAGTACTTC; CDR3 protein: CASSFGTEDSEQYF; V gene: TRBV7-6; J gene: TRBJ2-7; clone size: -; D gene: TRBD1; CDR3 length: 14
CDR3 DNA: TGCGCCAGCAGCTTACGACAGGGGATTATGACCGGGGAGCTGTTTTTT; CDR3 protein: CASSLRQGIMTGELFF; V gene: TRBV5-1; J gene: TRBJ2-2; clone size: -; D gene: TRBD1; CDR3 length: 16
CDR3 DNA: TGCGCCAGCAGTGAGAGGGGGGCCAAAAACATTCAGTACTTC; CDR3 protein: CASSERGAKNIQYF; V gene: TRBV10-1; J gene: TRBJ2-4; clone size: -; D gene: -; CDR3 length: 14
CDR3 DNA: TGTGCCAGCAGTTGGGAGACTGAAGCTTTCTTT; CDR3 protein: CASSWETEAFF; V gene: TRBV28; J gene: TRBJ1-1; clone size: -; D gene: -; CDR3 length: 11
CDR3 DNA: TGTGCCAGCAGTGACCCTAGCGGGAGCTCCTACGAGCAGTACTTC; CDR3 protein: CASSDPSGSSYEQYF; V gene: TRBV2; J gene: TRBJ2-7; clone size: -; D gene: TRBD2; CDR3 length: 15
CDR3 DNA: TGTGCCAGCAGTTCCCCGGGAGGGAGACAAGAGACCCAGTACTTC; CDR3 protein: CASSSPGGRQETQYF; V gene: TRBV6-6; J gene: TRBJ2-5; clone size: -; D gene: TRBD2; CDR3 length: 15
CDR3 DNA: TGTGCCAGCAGACCCGACAGGGGGCAGGTCGGGGAGCTGTTTTTT; CDR3 protein: CASRPDRGQVGELFF; V gene: TRBV6-1; J gene: TRBJ2-2; clone size: -; D gene: TRBD1; CDR3 length: 15
CDR3 DNA: TGTGCCAGCAGTTACCCGGGGGGGGTGTACAATCAGCCCCAGCATTTT; CDR3 protein: CASSYPGGVYNQPQHF; V gene: TRBV27; J gene: TRBJ1-5; clone size: -; D gene: -; CDR3 length: 16
CDR3 DNA: TGTGCCAGCACGCTAGAAAAGATGTTGGAAAAACTGTTTTTT; CDR3 protein: CASTLEKMLEKLFF; V gene: TRBV2; J gene: TRBJ1-4; clone size: few; D gene: -; CDR3 length: 14
CDR3 DNA: TGTGCCAGCACCCTCTCTGGACAGGGAATGGCAGACATTCAGTACTTC; CDR3 protein: CASTLSGQGMADIQYF; V gene: TRBV6-8; J gene: TRBJ2-4; clone size: -; D gene: TRBD1; CDR3 length: 16
CDR3 DNA: TGTGCCAGCAGCTTTGGCCACTACGAGCAGTACTTC; CDR3 protein: CASSFGHYEQYF; V gene: TRBV11-3; J gene: TRBJ2-7; clone size: -; D gene: -; CDR3 length: 12
CDR3 DNA: TGTGCCAGCAGCGCACAGGGGGCCAGCTATGGCTACACCTTC; CDR3 protein: CASSAQGASYGYTF; V gene: TRBV5-4; J gene: TRBJ1-2; clone size: -; D gene: TRBD1; CDR3 length: 14
CDR3 DNA: TGTGCCAGCAGTGAACCGGAGGGAGCTAGCGGGAGTCTTGTGCAGTACTTC; CDR3 protein: CASSEPEGASGSLVQYF; V gene: TRBV6-1; J gene: TRBJ2-7; clone size: few; D gene: TRBD2; CDR3 length: 17
CDR3 DNA: TGTGCCGTAAGAGCGGGAGACTCCTACAATGAGCAGTTCTTC; CDR3 protein: CAVRAGDSYNEQFF; V gene: TRBV10-3; J gene: TRBJ2-1; clone size: once; D gene: TRBD2; CDR3 length: 14
CDR3 DNA: TGCAGCGTTGTTTATGGGCAGGGGAACCTCTACGAGCAGTACTTC; CDR3 protein: CSVVYGQGNLYEQYF; V gene: TRBV29-1; J gene: TRBJ2-7; clone size: -; D gene: -; CDR3 length: 15
CDR3 DNA: TGTGCCAGCAGTCCCCTGAGCGGGAGCACCTACGAGCAGTACTTC; CDR3 protein: CASSPLSGSTYEQYF; V gene: TRBV28; J gene: TRBJ2-7; clone size: -; D gene: TRBD2; CDR3 length: 15
CDR3 DNA: TGTGCCAGCAGTGAGAGCGGGAGTGATTACAATGAGCAGTTCTTC; CDR3 protein: CASSESGSDYNEQFF; V gene: TRBV6-1; J gene: TRBJ2-1; clone size: -; D gene: TRBD2; CDR3 length: 15
CDR3 DNA: TGTGCCAGCAGCTCCCAGGACAGACCCACCGGGGAGCTGTTTTTT; CDR3 protein: CASSSQDRPTGELFF; V gene: TRBV9; J gene: TRBJ2-2; clone size: once; D gene: -; CDR3 length: 15
CDR3 DNA: TGCGCCAGCAGCGGGGGACAGGGCAGCACAGATACGCAGTATTTT; CDR3 protein: CASSGGQGSTDTQYF; V gene: TRBV5-1; J gene: TRBJ2-3; clone size: -; D gene: TRBD1; CDR3 length: 15
CDR3 DNA: TGTGCCATCAGTGGGGGACAGGGGGCGTCTCAGCCCCAGCATTTT; CDR3 protein: CAISGGQGASQPQHF; V gene: TRBV10-3; J gene: TRBJ1-5; clone size: -; D gene: TRBD1; CDR3 length: 15
CDR3 DNA: TGTGCCAGCAGTTTACCCAGGGGTCGAACTGAAGCTTTCTTT; CDR3 protein: CASSLPRGRTEAFF; V gene: TRBV28; J gene: TRBJ1-1; clone size: -; D gene: -; CDR3 length: 14
CDR3 DNA: TGTGCCAGCAGCACCCGACAGGGACAGGGTGAAAAACTGTTTTTT; CDR3 protein: CASSTRQGQGEKLFF; V gene: TRBV9; J gene: TRBJ1-4; clone size: -; D gene: TRBD1; CDR3 length: 15
CDR3 DNA: TGTGCCAGCAGCTTAGACAGTCAGCCCGATGAGCAGTTCTTC; CDR3 protein: CASSLDSQPDEQFF; V gene: TRBV7-9; J gene: TRBJ2-1; clone size: -; D gene: -; CDR3 length: 14
CDR3 DNA: TGTGCCAGCAGCTACGGGTTATCCTATGGCTACACCTTC; CDR3 protein: CASSYGLSYGYTF; V gene: TRBV7-9; J gene: TRBJ1-2; clone size: -; D gene: -; CDR3 length: 13
CDR3 DNA: TGCGCCAGCAGCCTTGTTGGCGGACAGAACACCGGGGAGCTGTTTTTT; CDR3 protein: CASSLVGGQNTGELFF; V gene: TRBV4-1; J gene: TRBJ2-2; clone size: -; D gene: -; CDR3 length: 16
CDR3 DNA: TGCGCCAGCATACCTCTCCGGGACAGGGGAACCGGGGAGCTGTTTTTT; CDR3 protein: CASIPLRDRGTGELFF; V gene: TRBV23-1; J gene: TRBJ2-2; clone size: -; D gene: TRBD1; CDR3 length: 16
CDR3 DNA: TGCGCCAGCAGCTCGACAGGCCTAGAGACCCAGTACTTC; CDR3 protein: CASSSTGLETQYF; V gene: TRBV5-1; J gene: TRBJ2-5; clone size: few; D gene: -; CDR3 length: 13
CDR3 DNA: TGTGCCAGCAGCCAAGATCGGTCCTACGAGCAGTACTTC; CDR3 protein: CASSQDRSYEQYF; V gene: TRBV4-2; J gene: TRBJ2-7; clone size: -; D gene: -; CDR3 length: 13
CDR3 DNA: TGTGCCACCAGCAGACCCCGGATGGGAGCTTCTTCTAACTATGGCTACACCTTC; CDR3 protein: CATSRPRMGASSNYGYTF; V gene: TRBV15; J gene: TRBJ1-2; clone size: -; D gene: -; CDR3 length: 18
CDR3 DNA: TGTGCCAGTTATAGCGGGAGGGCCTCCGAGCAGTTCTTC; CDR3 protein: CASYSGRASEQFF; V gene: TRBV19; J gene: TRBJ2-1; clone size: -; D gene: TRBD2; CDR3 length: 13
CDR3 DNA: TGTGCCAGCAGCTCGGCCTACGAGCAGTACTTC; CDR3 protein: CASSSAYEQYF; V gene: TRBV11-2; J gene: TRBJ2-7; clone size: -; D gene: -; CDR3 length: 11
CDR3 DNA: TGTGCCAGTAAAGTTGAGCTAGCGGGAAGCAATGAGCAGTTCTTC; CDR3 protein: CASKVELAGSNEQFF; V gene: TRBV27; J gene: TRBJ2-1; clone size: once; D gene: TRBD2; CDR3 length: 15
CDR3 DNA: TGTGCCAGCAGCCTGGGGGGACTAGCGGGAGAAGAGACCCAGTACTTC; CDR3 protein: CASSLGGLAGEETQYF; V gene: TRBV5-4; J gene: TRBJ2-5; clone size: -; D gene: TRBD2; CDR3 length: 16
CDR3 DNA: TGTGCCAGCAGCCAAGAGACAGGGAGTTGGGAAAAACTGTTTTTT; CDR3 protein: CASSQETGSWEKLFF; V gene: TRBV4-2; J gene: TRBJ1-4; clone size: -; D gene: TRBD1; CDR3 length: 15
CDR3 DNA: TGTGCCAGCGGGACCGGGACAGGGAGTGAAAAACTGTTTTTT; CDR3 protein: CASGTGTGSEKLFF; V gene: TRBV10-3; J gene: TRBJ1-4; clone size: -; D gene: TRBD1; CDR3 length: 14
CDR3 DNA: TGCGCCAGCAGCTTGCGCAGGGGCTACACTGAAGCTTTCTTT; CDR3 protein: CASSLRRGYTEAFF; V gene: TRBV5-1; J gene: TRBJ1-1; clone size: once; D gene: -; CDR3 length: 14
CDR3 DNA: TGTGCCAGCAGCGTAGCGGTATCGTCCTACAATGAGCAGTTCTTC; CDR3 protein: CASSVAVSSYNEQFF; V gene: TRBV9; J gene: TRBJ2-1; clone size: once; D gene: -; CDR3 length: 15
CDR3 DNA: TGCGCCAGCAGCTCGACTAGCGCGAGGGGCCAGAGCACGCAGTATTTT; CDR3 protein: CASSSTSARGQSTQYF; V gene: TRBV5-1; J gene: TRBJ2-3; clone size: few; D gene: TRBD2; CDR3 length: 16
CDR3 DNA: TGTGCCAGCAGCTTATTCGGAGAACCCGTCCCGGGACAGGGTTCAGGGCAGTTCTTC; CDR3 protein: CASSLFGEPVPGQGSGQFF; V gene: TRBV7-9; J gene: TRBJ2-1; clone size: -; D gene: TRBD1; CDR3 length: 19
CDR3 DNA: TGTACCGGACACCTACCCGGGACAGGGGCATACGAGCAGTACTTC; CDR3 protein: CTGHLPGTGAYEQYF; V gene: TRBV30; J gene: TRBJ2-7; clone size: once; D gene: TRBD1; CDR3 length: 15